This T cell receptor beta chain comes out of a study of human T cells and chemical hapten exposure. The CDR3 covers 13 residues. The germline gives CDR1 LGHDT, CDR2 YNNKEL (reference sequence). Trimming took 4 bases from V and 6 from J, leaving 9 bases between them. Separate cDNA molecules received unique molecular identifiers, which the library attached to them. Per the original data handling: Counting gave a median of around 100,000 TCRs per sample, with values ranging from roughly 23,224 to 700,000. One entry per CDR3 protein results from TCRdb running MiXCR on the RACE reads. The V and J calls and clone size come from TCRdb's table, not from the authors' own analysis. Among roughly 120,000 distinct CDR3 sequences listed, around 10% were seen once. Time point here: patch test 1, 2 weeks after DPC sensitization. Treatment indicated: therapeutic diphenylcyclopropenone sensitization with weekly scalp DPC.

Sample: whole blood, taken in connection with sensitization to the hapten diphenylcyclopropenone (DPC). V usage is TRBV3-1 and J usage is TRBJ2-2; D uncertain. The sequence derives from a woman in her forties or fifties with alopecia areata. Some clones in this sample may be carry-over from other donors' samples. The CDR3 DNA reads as TGTGCCAGCAGCCTCTCACGCGCCGGGGAGCTGTTTTTT. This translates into CASSLSRAGELFF.